The entry that follows covers one TCR beta chain sequence. The target of this receptor is not known. Base qualities were left out, and no much larger clone turns up one base away. TCRbeta CDR3 regions were amplified from genomic DNA by means of the immunoSEQ Assay, a bias-controlled multiplex PCR. Processing in the source paper ran as follows. The number of nucleated cells in each sample was estimated from the amplification of reference gene primers within the assay. Sequence reads were collapsed and filtered to measure the absolute abundance of every unique TCRbeta CDR3 rearrangement. For each sample, productive Simpson clonality was calculated as the square root of Simpson's diversity index across productive rearrangements. TCRdb took over this immuneACCESS table, retaining in-frame rearrangements with V and J assigned. Such tables are incomplete; in checked studies, under half of the missing clones stem from an unresolved V gene, and the remainder is unexplained. V, J and clone size are taken as reported in that table, and D and trimming were inferred from the DNA itself. The sample has around 140,000 clones on record, approximately 89% of them singletons. 1.5% to 2% of the sample is taken by the ten largest.

Measured from the cysteine to the phenylalanine, the CDR3 is 13 residues long. Just the 39-base CDR3 DNA is kept, in frame starting at base 1. CDR1 PRHDT and CDR2 FYEKMQ are derived from the germline V gene (reference sequence). V is clipped by 0 bases and J by 10 bases, and the sequence between their germline boundaries is 10 bases long. Each collaborating institution followed its own protocols to collect whole blood in K2EDTA tubes. For TCRbeta analysis, collaborators shipped samples in one of three forms: frozen whole blood, isolated PBMCs, or DNA extracted from either of those sample types. This specimen comes from a study of blood T cell repertoires in COVID-19 (dated by TCRdb to the early 2020s). In terms of the full investigation: Collaborator samples came from the United States, Italy and Spain and covered acute and convalescent phases of COVID-19. The prospective study material was composed of cDNA or gDNA derived from T cells, B-cell-depleted T cells, or PBMCs. Subjects who had been exposed to COVID-19, were actively infected with it, or had recovered from it provided the deeply sampled blood TCRbeta repertoires that made up the dataset. The repertoires were made available in a free public database intended to serve as a resource for research on the immune response to SARS-CoV-2. The samples were drawn from the first 160 participants of the ongoing ImmuneRACE study and from some 1,300 subjects provided by 6 global collaborators. Nearly every sample came with metadata listing a de-identified subject ID, COVID-19 status, age in years and sex. Where available, HLA class I and class II types were taken from metadata supplied by the sample provider and were not determined by assay-based typing.

The paper as a whole reports these results and caveats: The quantity of clinical and demographic metadata differed by source and by participant and was supplied without curation.

In this chain, TRBV13 is recombined with TRBJ1-5; the D gene is perhaps TRBD1, from 6 matching bases. Source material: peripheral blood. This receptor was identified in a woman aged 50 to 65 with acute or convalescent COVID-19. The CDR3 protein sequence reads: CASSLGQGNPQHF. The DNA sequence is given as TGTGCCAGCAGCTTAGGACAGGGTAATCCCCAGCATTTT.